The entry that follows covers one T cell receptor (beta chain) sequence. This entry is derived from a study of T cell changes during pregnancy in multiple sclerosis. The protocol was immunoSEQ multiplex PCR, while the TCRdb copy is restricted to in-frame clones and leaves out a portion. The sample includes some 80,000 clones, approximately 95% of them seen just once. Losses at the gene ends were 3 bases for V and 1 base for J; bases not matched to a gene: 4. Germline V gene data show CDR1 as SGHRS and CDR2 as YFSETQ. The CDR3 length is 16 residues. Sequencing was performed on CD4+ T cells from peripheral blood mononuclear cells, taken after pregnancy. This chain connects TRBV5-1 to TRBJ2-5, with 12 bases identical to TRBD2. This TCR was recovered from a female donor with multiple sclerosis, enrolled in a pregnancy study. In nucleotides, the CDR3 is TGCGCCAGCAGCTCCGTGACTAGCGGGAGCCAAGAGACCCAGTACTTC. Translation gives CASSSVTSGSQETQYF. The full variable domain, with the rest looked up from reference TRBV5-1 and TRBJ2-5, is KAGVTQTPRYLIKTRGQQVTLSCSPISGHRSVSWYQQTPGQGLQFLFEYFSETQRNKGNFPGRFSGRQFSNSRSEMNVSTLELGDSALYLCASSSVTSGSQETQYFGPGTRLLVL.